These T cell receptor beta chains were read from a single sample in a study of blood T cell repertoires in COVID-19. Method: immunoSEQ multiplex PCR; TCRdb's copy keeps in-frame clones and lacks some. The table has roughly 230,000 clones, roughly 86% seen once; the top ten hold roughly 4%. The sample taken for sequencing was PBMCs or T cells enriched from blood (not recorded which). The receptor set was obtained from a woman in her twenties or thirties with acute COVID-19. Each CDR3 is given with its conserved first and last residue. The D gene is left open where the match is weak. Some rows mark clone size as missing; the rest say once, few, many or name a class of expanded clone.

- TRBJ2-7 once TRBV29-1 CSVAGGLIYEQYF TGCAGCGTTGCTGGGGGCCTAATTTACGAGCAGTACTTC
TRBD2 TRBJ2-2 - TRBV5-1 CASGLAGVNTGELFF TGCGCCAGCGGACTAGCGGGGGTTAACACCGGGGAGCTGTTTTTT
TRBD1 TRBJ1-2 - TRBV10-2 CASLGQGINNYGYTF TGCGCCAGCCTGGGACAGGGGATAAATAACTATGGCTACACCTTC
- TRBJ2-5 - TRBV2 CASRADRQETQYF TGTGCCAGCAGGGCGGACAGACAAGAGACCCAGTACTTC
TRBD1 TRBJ1-4 - TRBV18 CASSPPPGTGGEKLFF TGTGCCAGCTCACCACCGCCGGGGACAGGGGGAGAAAAACTGTTTTTT
TRBD2 TRBJ2-5 - TRBV7-3 CASSLSGGLAQETQYF TGTGCCAGCAGCTTAAGTGGGGGACTAGCTCAGGAGACCCAGTACTTC
TRBD1 TRBJ2-7 - TRBV6-2/TRBV6-3 CASSDRGLYEQYF TGTGCCAGCAGCGACAGGGGGCTATACGAGCAGTACTTC
TRBD1 TRBJ2-7 - TRBV4-1 CASSHSTTPGQGGEQYF TGCGCCAGCAGCCACTCCACAACCCCGGGACAGGGAGGCGAGCAGTACTTC
- TRBJ1-2 - TRBV29-1 CSVERAGATTDGYTF TGCAGCGTTGAACGGGCAGGGGCGACCACGGATGGCTACACCTTC
TRBD1 TRBJ1-5 - TRBV4-1 CASSQGRDRRGQPQHF TGCGCCAGCAGCCAAGGGAGGGACAGGCGCGGGCAGCCCCAGCATTTT
TRBD1 TRBJ1-2 - TRBV4-2 CASSQARTGGYYGYTF TGTGCCAGCAGCCAAGCCCGGACAGGGGGTTATTATGGCTACACCTTC
- TRBJ1-2 - TRBV4-3 CASSPARGGYHGYTF TGCGCCAGCAGCCCCGCCAGGGGCGGGTATCATGGCTACACCTTC
TRBD1 TRBJ1-2 - TRBV7-9 CASSPKRTGHYGYTF TGTGCCAGCAGCCCCAAGAGGACAGGCCACTATGGCTACACCTTC
TRBD1 TRBJ2-7 - TRBV27 CASSLSWPGQGYEQYF TGTGCCAGCAGTTTATCCTGGCCGGGACAGGGCTACGAGCAGTACTTC
- TRBJ2-1 - TRBV3-1/TRBV3-2 CASSHARGAGAYNEQFF TGTGCCAGCAGCCACGCCCGGGGGGCGGGGGCCTACAATGAGCAGTTCTTC
TRBD1 TRBJ1-6 - TRBV6-5 CASSRDSYSPLHF TGTGCCAGCAGCCGGGACAGCTATTCACCCCTCCACTTT
TRBD1 TRBJ1-2 once TRBV5-1 CASSPQPGTAAFGGYTF TGCGCCAGCAGTCCGCAGCCCGGGACAGCGGCCTTCGGGGGCTACACCTTC
TRBD1 TRBJ1-2 - TRBV25-1 CASSEPGQGNYGYTF TGTGCCAGCAGTGAACCCGGACAGGGGAACTATGGCTACACCTTC
- TRBJ1-1 few TRBV5-8 CASTKGHRGEAFF TGTGCCAGCACCAAGGGACACCGCGGTGAAGCTTTCTTT
- TRBJ1-5 - TRBV2 CASTFVDNQPQHF TGTGCCAGCACATTTGTAGACAATCAGCCCCAGCATTTT
- TRBJ1-1 - TRBV9 CASSVSPWNTEAFF TGTGCCAGCAGCGTATCCCCCTGGAACACTGAAGCTTTCTTT
TRBD1 TRBJ1-2 - TRBV9 CASSNSGDRANYGYTF TGTGCCAGCAGTAACAGCGGGGACAGGGCTAACTATGGCTACACCTTC
TRBD2 TRBJ2-2 few TRBV7-6 CASSLVSSGANTGELFF TGTGCCAGCAGCTTAGTCTCTAGCGGGGCGAACACCGGGGAGCTGTTTTTT
- TRBJ1-1 - TRBV6-4 CASSSEAQTEAFF TGTGCCAGCAGTAGCGAAGCTCAAACTGAAGCTTTCTTT
- TRBJ2-1 - TRBV10-1 CASSESGRNNEQFF TGCGCCAGCAGTGAGTCGGGGAGAAATAATGAGCAGTTCTTC
- TRBJ1-5 once TRBV4-1 CASSRSGDSNQPQHF TGCGCCAGCAGCCGTTCGGGGGACAGCAATCAGCCCCAGCATTTT
- TRBJ1-4 - TRBV23-1 CAKTDLGATNEKLFF TGCGCCAAAACCGATCTAGGGGCCACTAATGAAAAACTGTTTTTT
TRBD1 TRBJ1-2 - TRBV25-1 CASSPGGIGYGYTF TGTGCCAGCTCTCCAGGGGGCATCGGCTATGGCTACACCTTC
- TRBJ1-3 few TRBV6-5 CASKEVFSGNTIYF TGTGCCAGCAAGGAGGTATTCTCTGGAAACACCATATATTTT